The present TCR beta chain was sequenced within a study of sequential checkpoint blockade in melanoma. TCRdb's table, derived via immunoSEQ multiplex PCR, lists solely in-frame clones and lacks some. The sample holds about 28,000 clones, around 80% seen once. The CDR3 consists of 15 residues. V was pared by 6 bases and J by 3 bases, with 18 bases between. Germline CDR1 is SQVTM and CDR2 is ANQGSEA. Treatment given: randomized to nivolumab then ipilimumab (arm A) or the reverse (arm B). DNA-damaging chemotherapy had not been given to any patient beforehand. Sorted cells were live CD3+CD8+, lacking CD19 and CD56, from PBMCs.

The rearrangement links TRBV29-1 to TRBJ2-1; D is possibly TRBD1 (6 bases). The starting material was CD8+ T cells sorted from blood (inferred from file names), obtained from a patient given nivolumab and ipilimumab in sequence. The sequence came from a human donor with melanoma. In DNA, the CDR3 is TGCAGCGTCGAATCGGGGACATTGGACTACAATGAGCAGTTCTTC. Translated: CSVESGTLDYNEQFF.